These T cell receptor beta chains were read from a single sample in a study of early T cells in non-severe SARS-CoV-2 infection. Via MiXCR, TCRdb re-called the 5' RACE reads, giving one row per CDR3 protein. This table holds about 83,000 distinct CDR3 sequences, approximately 15% found once. The material sequenced was whole blood. These receptors originate from an adult who was a healthcare worker with PCR-confirmed SARS-CoV-2 infection or an uninfected control (not recorded which). Each CDR3 is given with its conserved first and last residue. A D gene is named only where the DNA matches it firmly. Some rows mark clone size as missing; the rest say once, few, many or name a class of expanded clone.

v_gene	d_gene	abundance	j_gene	CDR3aa	CDR3nt
TRBV7-2	NA	NA	TRBJ2-3	CASSLVGSTDTQYF	TGTGCCAGCAGCTTAGTTGGGAGCACAGATACGCAGTATTTT
TRBV5-5	TRBD2	few	TRBJ2-1	CASLRGPGLAVYNEQFF	TGTGCCAGCCTTCGAGGCCCGGGACTAGCGGTCTACAATGAGCAGTTCTTC
TRBV5-5	TRBD1	few	TRBJ1-4	CASRESGTVNEKLFF	TGTGCCAGCAGGGAATCAGGGACAGTAAATGAAAAACTGTTTTTT
TRBV20-1	TRBD1	few	TRBJ1-2	CSARDPDRARYTF	TGCAGTGCTAGGGACCCAGACAGGGCTCGCTACACCTTC
TRBV7-9	NA	few	TRBJ1-2	CASSLNDYGYTF	TGTGCCAGCAGCTTAAATGACTATGGCTACACCTTC
TRBV29-1	TRBD1	few	TRBJ2-2	CSVTAGQVAGELFF	TGCAGCGTAACAGCAGGACAGGTCGCCGGGGAGCTGTTTTTT
TRBV7-2	TRBD2	many	TRBJ2-3	CASSFSSGFSTDTQYF	TGTGCCAGCAGCTTTTCTAGCGGTTTTAGCACAGATACGCAGTATTTT
TRBV6-4	NA	NA	TRBJ2-1	CASSQGLYNEQFF	TGTGCCAGCTCGCAGGGGTTATACAATGAGCAGTTCTTC
TRBV7-3	NA	few	TRBJ2-5	CASSPGMRETQYF	TGTGCCAGCAGCCCTGGGATGCGGGAGACCCAGTACTTC
TRBV20-1	TRBD2	NA	TRBJ2-3	CSATRLAGAGTDTQYF	TGCAGTGCTACCCGACTAGCGGGGGCTGGGACAGATACGCAGTATTTT
TRBV5-1	NA	many	TRBJ1-5	CASSSDSNQPQHF	TGCGCCAGCAGCTCGGACAGCAATCAGCCCCAGCATTTT
TRBV19	NA	many	TRBJ1-2	CATRTAYYGYTF	TGTGCCACCCGAACAGCGTACTATGGCTACACCTTC
TRBV20-1	TRBD1	many	TRBJ1-4	CSALLTGRGATNEKLFF	TGCAGTGCCCTACTGACAGGGAGGGGAGCAACTAATGAAAAACTGTTTTTT
TRBV19	NA	many	TRBJ1-2	CASSFGGLSNYGYTF	TGTGCCAGTAGTTTTGGAGGACTTAGTAACTATGGCTACACCTTC
TRBV6-2/TRBV6-3	NA	few	TRBJ1-2	CASSTRYGYTF	TGTGCCAGCAGCACCCGCTATGGCTACACCTTC
TRBV20-1	TRBD1	NA	TRBJ2-3	CSASTGTAELDTQYF	TGCAGTGCTAGTACGGGGACAGCCGAGTTAGATACGCAGTATTTT
TRBV10-2	TRBD1	many	TRBJ1-6	CASGEGDRGLQNSPLHF	TGCGCCAGCGGTGAGGGAGACAGGGGGCTCCAGAATTCACCCCTCCACTTT
TRBV6-1	NA	many	TRBJ1-1	CASSEPGLYTEAFF	TGTGCCAGCAGTGAACCGGGACTTTACACTGAAGCTTTCTTT
TRBV20-1	NA	NA	TRBJ2-7	CSAWGTGYEQYF	TGCAGTGCTTGGGGGACGGGATACGAGCAGTACTTC
TRBV7-9	TRBD2	NA	TRBJ2-3	CASSPGLAHTDTQYF	TGTGCCAGCAGCCCTGGACTAGCCCACACAGATACGCAGTATTTT
TRBV29-1	NA	few	TRBJ2-6	CSVDEGWSGANVLTF	TGCAGCGTTGACGAGGGGTGGAGTGGGGCCAACGTCCTGACTTTC
TRBV9	NA	NA	TRBJ2-3	CASSPKPYTDTQYF	TGTGCCAGCAGCCCAAAGCCCTACACAGATACGCAGTATTTT
TRBV30	NA	NA	TRBJ1-2	CAWSVTNYGYTF	TGTGCCTGGAGTGTAACCAACTATGGCTACACCTTC
TRBV2	TRBD1	many	TRBJ2-1	CASSLGTGLSYNEQFF	TGTGCCAGCAGCCTCGGGACAGGGCTGTCCTACAATGAGCAGTTCTTC
TRBV2	TRBD2	NA	TRBJ2-3	CASTLPSGGATDTQYF	TGTGCCAGCACCCTCCCTAGCGGGGGGGCCACAGATACGCAGTATTTT
TRBV4-3	NA	many	TRBJ2-7	CASSQDPTPHYEQYF	TGCGCCAGCAGCCAAGATCCGACGCCCCACTACGAGCAGTACTTC
TRBV20-1	TRBD2	NA	TRBJ2-5	CSQVGLAGDQETQYF	TGCAGTCAAGTGGGACTAGCGGGGGACCAAGAGACCCAGTACTTC
TRBV2	NA	few	TRBJ2-7	CASSEVRLYEQYF	TGTGCCAGCAGTGAAGTCAGATTGTACGAGCAGTACTTC
TRBV30	NA	many	TRBJ1-2	CACPGLGSAGYTF	TGTGCCTGTCCAGGGTTAGGCAGTGCTGGCTACACCTTC
TRBV10-3	NA	many	TRBJ2-1	CAISESESEQFF	TGTGCCATCAGTGAGTCGGAAAGTGAGCAGTTCTTC
TRBV11-2	NA	few	TRBJ1-5	CASSRTSNQPQHF	TGTGCCAGCAGCCGGACTAGCAATCAGCCCCAGCATTTT